This TCR beta chain was recorded in a study of T cell repertoires in aging, cancer and after chemotherapy. Study as a whole: Glioblastoma patients receiving temozolomide-based therapy gave paired samples before and after chemotherapy. Study-wide points: The repertoire data cannot show anything about immunological memory following chemotherapy.

Peripheral blood genomic DNA, not sorted cells or RNA, was the template. To note about this clonotype: What it binds is not known.

Multiplex touch-down PCR with TRB-A/B primers amplified rearranged V-D-J TRB sequences. Each CDR3 protein gets one entry after TCRdb re-called the multiplex PCR reads with MiXCR. The sample has about 2,300 distinct CDR3 sequences, 40% to 55% seen once. Per the germline V gene, CDR1 is SGHTA and CDR2 is FQGNSA. The CDR3 totals 12 residues. Trimming left V 4 bases short and J 12 bases short, with 16 bases between. Sequenced sample: blood. The sequence derives from a human donor with a solid tumor. The gene calls are TRBV7-2 and TRBJ2-7; a weak D match, TRBD1 (6 bases). In DNA, the CDR3 is TGTGCCAGCAGCTCCGGAGACAGGCCTTCGTACTTC. Its protein product is CASSSGDRPSYF.